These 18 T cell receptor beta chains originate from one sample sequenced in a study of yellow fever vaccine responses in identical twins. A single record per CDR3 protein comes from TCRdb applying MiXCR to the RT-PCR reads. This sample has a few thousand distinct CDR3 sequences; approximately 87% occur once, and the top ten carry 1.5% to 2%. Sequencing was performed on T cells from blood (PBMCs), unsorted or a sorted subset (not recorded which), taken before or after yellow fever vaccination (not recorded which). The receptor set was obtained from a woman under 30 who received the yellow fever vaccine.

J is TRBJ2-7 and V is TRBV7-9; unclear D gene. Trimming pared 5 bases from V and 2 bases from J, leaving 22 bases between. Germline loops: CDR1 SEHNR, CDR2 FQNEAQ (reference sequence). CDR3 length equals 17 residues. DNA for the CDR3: TGTGCCAGCAGCACGAAGCCATACCCCCTCCTCGCCTACGAGCAGTACTTC. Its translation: CASSTKPYPLLAYEQYF. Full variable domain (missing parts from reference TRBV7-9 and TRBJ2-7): DTGVSQNPRHKITKRGQNVTFRCDPISEHNRLYWYRQTLGQGPEFLTYFQNEAQLEKSRLLSDRFSAERPKGSFSTLEIQRTEQGDSAMYLCASSTKPYPLLAYEQYFGPGTRLTVT.

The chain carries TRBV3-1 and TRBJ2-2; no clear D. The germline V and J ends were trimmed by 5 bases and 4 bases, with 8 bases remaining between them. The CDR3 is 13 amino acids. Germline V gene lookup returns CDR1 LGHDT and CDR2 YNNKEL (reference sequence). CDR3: CASSSRITGELFF. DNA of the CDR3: TGTGCCAGCAGCTCCAGGATCACCGGGGAGCTGTTTTTT.

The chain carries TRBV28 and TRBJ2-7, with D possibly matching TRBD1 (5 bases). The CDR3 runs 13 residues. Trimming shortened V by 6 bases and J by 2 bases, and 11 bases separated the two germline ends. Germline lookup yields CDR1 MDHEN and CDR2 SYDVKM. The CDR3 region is CASRSRDTYEQYF. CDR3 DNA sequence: TGTGCCAGCAGGTCCAGGGATACCTACGAGCAGTACTTC.

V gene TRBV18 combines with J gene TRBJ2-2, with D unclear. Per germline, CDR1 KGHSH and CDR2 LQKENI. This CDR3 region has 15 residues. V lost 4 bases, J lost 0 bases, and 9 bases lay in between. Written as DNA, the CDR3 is TGTGCCAGCTCACTGTTACGGACGAACACCGGGGAGCTGTTTTTT. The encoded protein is CASSLLRTNTGELFF.

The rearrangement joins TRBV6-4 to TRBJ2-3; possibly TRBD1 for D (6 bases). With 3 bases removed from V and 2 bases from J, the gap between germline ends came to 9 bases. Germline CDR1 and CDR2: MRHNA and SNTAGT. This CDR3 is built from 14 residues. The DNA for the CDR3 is TGTGCCAGCAGTGAACAGGGCGACACAGATACGCAGTATTTT. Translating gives CASSEQGDTDTQYF.

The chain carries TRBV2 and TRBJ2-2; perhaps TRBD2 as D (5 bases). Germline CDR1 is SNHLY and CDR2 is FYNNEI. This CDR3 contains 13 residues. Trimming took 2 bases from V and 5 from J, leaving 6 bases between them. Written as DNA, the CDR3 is TGTGCCAGCAGTGAATGGAGGACCGGGGAGCTGTTTTTT. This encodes CASSEWRTGELFF.

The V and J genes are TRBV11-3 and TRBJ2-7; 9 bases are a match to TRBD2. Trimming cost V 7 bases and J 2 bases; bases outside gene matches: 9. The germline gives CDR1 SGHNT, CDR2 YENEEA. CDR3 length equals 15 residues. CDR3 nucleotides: TGTGCCAGCACCATTAGCGGGAGCGATACCTACGAGCAGTACTTC. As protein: CASTISGSDTYEQYF. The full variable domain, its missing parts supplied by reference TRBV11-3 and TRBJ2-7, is EAGVVQSPRYKIIEKKQPVAFWCNPISGHNTLYWYLQNLGQGPELLIRYENEEAVDDSQLPKDRFSAERLKGVDSTLKIQPAELGDSAVYLCASTISGSDTYEQYFGPGTRLTVT.

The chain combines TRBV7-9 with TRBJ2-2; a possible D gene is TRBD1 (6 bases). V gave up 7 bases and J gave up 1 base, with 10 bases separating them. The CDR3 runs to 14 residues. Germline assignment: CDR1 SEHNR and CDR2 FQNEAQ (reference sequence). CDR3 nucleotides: TGTGCCAGCACCACCAGGGGGAACACCGGGGAGCTGTTTTTT. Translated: CASTTRGNTGELFF.

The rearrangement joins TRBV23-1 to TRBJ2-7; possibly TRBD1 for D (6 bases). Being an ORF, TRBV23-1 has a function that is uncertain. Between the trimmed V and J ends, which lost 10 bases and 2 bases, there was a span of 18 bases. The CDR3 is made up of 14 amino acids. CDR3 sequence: CAIPFRDITYEQYF. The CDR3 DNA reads TGCGCCATCCCCTTTCGGGACATAACCTACGAGCAGTACTTC.

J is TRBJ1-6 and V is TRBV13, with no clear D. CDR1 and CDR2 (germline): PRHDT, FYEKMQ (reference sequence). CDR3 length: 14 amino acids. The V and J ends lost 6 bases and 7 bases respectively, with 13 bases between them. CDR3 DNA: TGTGCCAGCAGTCCACCGGGCCAGAATTCACCCCTCCACTTT. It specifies CASSPPGQNSPLHF. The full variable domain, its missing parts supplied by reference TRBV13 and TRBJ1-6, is AAGVIQSPRHLIKEKRETATLKCYPIPRHDTVYWYQQGPGQDPQFLISFYEKMQSDKGSIPDRFSAQQFSDYHSELNMSSLELGDSALYFCASSPPGQNSPLHFGNGTRLTVT.

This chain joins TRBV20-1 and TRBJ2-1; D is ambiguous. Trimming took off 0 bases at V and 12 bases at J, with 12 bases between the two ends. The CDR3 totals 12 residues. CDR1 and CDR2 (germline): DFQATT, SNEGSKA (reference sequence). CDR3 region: CSARDLQLGQFF. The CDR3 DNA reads TGCAGTGCTAGAGATCTGCAGTTGGGGCAGTTCTTC.

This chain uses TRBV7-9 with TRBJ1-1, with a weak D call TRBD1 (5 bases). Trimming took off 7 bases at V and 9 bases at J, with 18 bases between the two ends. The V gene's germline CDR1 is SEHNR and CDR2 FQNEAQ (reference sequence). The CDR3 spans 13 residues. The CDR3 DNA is TGTGCCAGCACCCCAGATATGGGGCAGAAAGCTTTCTTT. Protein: CASTPDMGQKAFF.

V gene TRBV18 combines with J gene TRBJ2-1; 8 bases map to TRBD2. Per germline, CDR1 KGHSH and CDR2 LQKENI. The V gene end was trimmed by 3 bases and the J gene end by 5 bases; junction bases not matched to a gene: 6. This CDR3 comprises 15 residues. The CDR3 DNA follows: TGTGCCAGCTCACCGGTAGCGGGACCAAACAATGAGCAGTTCTTC. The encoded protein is CASSPVAGPNNEQFF.

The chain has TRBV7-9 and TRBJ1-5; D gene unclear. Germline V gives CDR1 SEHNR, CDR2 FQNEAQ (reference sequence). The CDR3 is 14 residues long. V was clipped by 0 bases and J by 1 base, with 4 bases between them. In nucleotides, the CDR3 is TGTGCCAGCAGCTTAGCAACAAGCAATCAGCCCCAGCATTTT. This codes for CASSLATSNQPQHF. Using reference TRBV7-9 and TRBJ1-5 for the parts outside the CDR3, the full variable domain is DTGVSQNPRHKITKRGQNVTFRCDPISEHNRLYWYRQTLGQGPEFLTYFQNEAQLEKSRLLSDRFSAERPKGSFSTLEIQRTEQGDSAMYLCASSLATSNQPQHFGDGTRLSIL.

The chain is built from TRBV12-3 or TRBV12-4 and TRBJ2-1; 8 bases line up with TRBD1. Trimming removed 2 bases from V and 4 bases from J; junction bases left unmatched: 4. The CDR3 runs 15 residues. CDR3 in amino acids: CASSLLGQGYNEQFF. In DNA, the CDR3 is TGTGCCAGCAGTTTACTCGGACAGGGATACAATGAGCAGTTCTTC.

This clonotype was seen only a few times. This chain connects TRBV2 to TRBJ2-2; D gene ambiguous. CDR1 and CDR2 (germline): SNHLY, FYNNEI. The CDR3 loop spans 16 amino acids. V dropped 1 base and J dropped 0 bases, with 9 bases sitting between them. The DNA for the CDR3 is TGTGCCAGCAGTGAAGTAAGACTGACGAACACCGGGGAGCTGTTTTTT. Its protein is CASSEVRLTNTGELFF. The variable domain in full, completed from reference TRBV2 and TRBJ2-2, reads EPEVTQTPSHQVTQMGQEVILRCVPISNHLYFYWYRQILGQKVEFLVSFYNNEISEKSEIFDDQFSVERPDGSNFTLKIRSTKLEDSAMYFCASSEVRLTNTGELFFGEGSRLTVL.

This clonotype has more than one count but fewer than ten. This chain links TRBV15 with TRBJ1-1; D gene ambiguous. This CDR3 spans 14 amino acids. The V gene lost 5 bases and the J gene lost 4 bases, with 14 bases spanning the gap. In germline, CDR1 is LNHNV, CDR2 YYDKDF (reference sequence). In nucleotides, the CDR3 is TGTGCCACCAGCCCAGAGAGGGTATCCACTGAAGCTTTCTTT. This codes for CATSPERVSTEAFF.

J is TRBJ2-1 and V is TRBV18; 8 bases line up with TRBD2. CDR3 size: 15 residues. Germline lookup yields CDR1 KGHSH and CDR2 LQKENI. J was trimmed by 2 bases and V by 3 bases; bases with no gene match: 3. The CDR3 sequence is CASSPSGKTYNEQFF. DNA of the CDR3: TGTGCCAGCTCACCTAGCGGGAAGACCTACAATGAGCAGTTCTTC.